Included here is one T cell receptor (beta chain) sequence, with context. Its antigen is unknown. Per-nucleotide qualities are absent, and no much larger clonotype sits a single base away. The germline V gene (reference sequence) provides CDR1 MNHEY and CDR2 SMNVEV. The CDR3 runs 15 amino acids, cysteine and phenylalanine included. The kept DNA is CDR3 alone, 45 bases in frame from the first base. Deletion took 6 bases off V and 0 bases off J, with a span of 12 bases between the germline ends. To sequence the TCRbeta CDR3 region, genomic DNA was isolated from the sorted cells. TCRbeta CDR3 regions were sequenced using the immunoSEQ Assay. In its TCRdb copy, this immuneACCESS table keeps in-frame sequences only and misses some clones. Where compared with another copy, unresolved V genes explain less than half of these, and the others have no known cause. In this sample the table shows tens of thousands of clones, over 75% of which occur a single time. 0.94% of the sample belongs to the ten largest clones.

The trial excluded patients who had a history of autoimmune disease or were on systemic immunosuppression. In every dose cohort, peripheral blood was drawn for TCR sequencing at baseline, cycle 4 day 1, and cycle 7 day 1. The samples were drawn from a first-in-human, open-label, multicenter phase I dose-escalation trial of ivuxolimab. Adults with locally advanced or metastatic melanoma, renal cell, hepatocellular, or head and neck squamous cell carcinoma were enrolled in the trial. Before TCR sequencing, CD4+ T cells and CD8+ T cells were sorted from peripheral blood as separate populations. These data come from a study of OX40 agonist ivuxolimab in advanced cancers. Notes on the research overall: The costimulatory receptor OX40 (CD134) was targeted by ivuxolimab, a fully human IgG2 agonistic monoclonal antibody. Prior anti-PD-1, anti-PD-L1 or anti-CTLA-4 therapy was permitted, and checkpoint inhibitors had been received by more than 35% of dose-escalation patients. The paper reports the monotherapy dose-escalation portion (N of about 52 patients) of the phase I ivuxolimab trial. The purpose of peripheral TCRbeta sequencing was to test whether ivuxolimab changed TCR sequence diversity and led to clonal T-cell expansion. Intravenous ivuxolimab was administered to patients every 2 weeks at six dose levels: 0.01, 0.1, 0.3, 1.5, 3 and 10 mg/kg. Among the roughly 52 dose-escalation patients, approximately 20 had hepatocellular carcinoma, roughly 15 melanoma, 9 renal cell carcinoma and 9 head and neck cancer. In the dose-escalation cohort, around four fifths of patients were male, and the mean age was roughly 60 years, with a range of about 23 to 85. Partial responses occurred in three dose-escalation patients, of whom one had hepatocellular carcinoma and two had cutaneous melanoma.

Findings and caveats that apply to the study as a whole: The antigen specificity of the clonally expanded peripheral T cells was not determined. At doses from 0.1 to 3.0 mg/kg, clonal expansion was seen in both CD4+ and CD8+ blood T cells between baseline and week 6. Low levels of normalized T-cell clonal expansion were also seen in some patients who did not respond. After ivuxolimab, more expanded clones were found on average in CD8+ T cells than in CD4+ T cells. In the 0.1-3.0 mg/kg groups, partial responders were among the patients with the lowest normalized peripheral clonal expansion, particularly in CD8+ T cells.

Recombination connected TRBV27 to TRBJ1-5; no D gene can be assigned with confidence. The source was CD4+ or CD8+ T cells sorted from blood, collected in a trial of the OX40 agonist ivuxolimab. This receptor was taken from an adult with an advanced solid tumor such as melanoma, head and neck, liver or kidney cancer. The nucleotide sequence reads TGTGCCAGCAGCCCTGAAAGTTATAGCAATCAGCCCCAGCATTTT. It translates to CASSPESYSNQPQHF.